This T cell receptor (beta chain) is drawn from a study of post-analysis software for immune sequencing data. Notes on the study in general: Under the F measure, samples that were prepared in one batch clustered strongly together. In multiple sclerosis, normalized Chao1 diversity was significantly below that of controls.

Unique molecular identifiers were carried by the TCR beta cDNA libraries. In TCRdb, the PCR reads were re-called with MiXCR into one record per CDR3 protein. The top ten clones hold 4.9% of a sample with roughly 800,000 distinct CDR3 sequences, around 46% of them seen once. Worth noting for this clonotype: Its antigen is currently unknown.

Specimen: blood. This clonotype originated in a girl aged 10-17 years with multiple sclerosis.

The CDR3 nucleotides are TGTGCCAGCAGTCCCAGGGCCCATGAGCAGTTCTTC. As protein: CASSPRAHEQFF. This chain joins TRBV6-1 and TRBJ2-1; weak D call: TRBD1 (5 bases). The CDR3 sequence is 12 residues long. CDR1 is MNHNS and CDR2 is SASEGT in the germline V gene. Trimming cost V 5 bases and J 8 bases, with 10 bases left between them.